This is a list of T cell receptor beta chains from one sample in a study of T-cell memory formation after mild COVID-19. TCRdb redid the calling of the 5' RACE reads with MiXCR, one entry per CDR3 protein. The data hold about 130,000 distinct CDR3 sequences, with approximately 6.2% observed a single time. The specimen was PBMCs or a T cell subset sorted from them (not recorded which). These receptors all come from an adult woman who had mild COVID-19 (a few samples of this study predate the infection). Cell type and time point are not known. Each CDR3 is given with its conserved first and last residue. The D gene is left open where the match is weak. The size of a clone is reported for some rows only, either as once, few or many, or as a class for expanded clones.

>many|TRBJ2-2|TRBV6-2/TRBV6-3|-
TGTGCCAGCAGCCCTTCTGGCAGGATCCCCGGGGAGCTGTTTTTT
CASSPSGRIPGELFF
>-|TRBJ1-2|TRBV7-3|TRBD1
TGTGCCAGCAGCTTAACAGGGACAGATGGCTACACCTTC
CASSLTGTDGYTF
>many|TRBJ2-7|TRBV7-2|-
TGTGCCAGCAGCTTAGGCGGGATCGTCGAGCAGTACTTC
CASSLGGIVEQYF
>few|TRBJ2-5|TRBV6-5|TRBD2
TGTGCCAGCAGCGCCCTTGGGAGCGGGATTCAAGAGACCCAGTACTTC
CASSALGSGIQETQYF
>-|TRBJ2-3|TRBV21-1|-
TGTGCCACTGTACCGAGACTAGGGTTTCTTGGAGGCGCAGATACGCAGTATTTT
CATVPRLGFLGGADTQYF
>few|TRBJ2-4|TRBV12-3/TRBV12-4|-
TGTGCCAGCAGTCAACGGGGCCTAGCCAAAAACATTCAGTACTTC
CASSQRGLAKNIQYF
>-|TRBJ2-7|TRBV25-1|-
TGTGCCAGCAGTGAGACAGGAGGATCCTACGAGCAGTACTTC
CASSETGGSYEQYF
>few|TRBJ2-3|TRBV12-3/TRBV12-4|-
TGTGCCAGCAGGCCGGGACACAACACAGATACGCAGTATTTT
CASRPGHNTDTQYF
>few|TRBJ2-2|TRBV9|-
TGTGCCAGCAGCGTAGAAGGCCGATTGGGCACCGGGGAGCTGTTTTTT
CASSVEGRLGTGELFF
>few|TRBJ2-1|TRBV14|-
TGTGCCAGCAGCCAATCGACAGTCTACAATGAGCAGTTCTTC
CASSQSTVYNEQFF
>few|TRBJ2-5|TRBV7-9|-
TGTGCCAGCAGCCCGTTGAGGGCGACCCAGTACTTC
CASSPLRATQYF
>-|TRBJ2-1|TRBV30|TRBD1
TGTGCCTCGAACCGGGGACAGGGTACGGGTTATGAGCAGTTCTTC
CASNRGQGTGYEQFF
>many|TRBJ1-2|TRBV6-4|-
TGTGCCAGCAGTGCCGGGCACCCCGGTAGGGGTGGCTACACCTTC
CASSAGHPGRGGYTF
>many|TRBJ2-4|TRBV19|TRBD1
TGTGCCAGTAGTAACGACAGGGAAATAGCCAAAAACATTCAGTACTTC
CASSNDREIAKNIQYF
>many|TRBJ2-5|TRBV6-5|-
TGTGCCAGCAGTGTGCGAGCGCACCAAGAGACCCAGTACTTC
CASSVRAHQETQYF
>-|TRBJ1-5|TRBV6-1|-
TGTGCCAGCAGTGAACCTGTCAGGGTTTATCAGCCCCAGCATTTT
CASSEPVRVYQPQHF
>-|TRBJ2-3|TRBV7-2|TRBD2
TGTGCCAGCAGCTCCGGAGTAGCGGGATTTATTTATACGCAGTATTTT
CASSSGVAGFIYTQYF
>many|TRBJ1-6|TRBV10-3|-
TGTGCCATCAGGCGGGATTCCTATAATTCACCCCTCCACTTT
CAIRRDSYNSPLHF
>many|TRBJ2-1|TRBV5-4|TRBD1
TGTGCCAGCAGCTTGTTTGGGACAGGCGCCTACAATGAGCAGTTCTTC
CASSLFGTGAYNEQFF
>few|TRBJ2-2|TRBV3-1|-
TGTGCCAGCAGCCCCGGGACTTCGATGAACACCGGGGAGCTGTTTTTT
CASSPGTSMNTGELFF
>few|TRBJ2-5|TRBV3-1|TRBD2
TGTGCCAGCACCCGGATGGCGGGGGGGCCAGAGACCCAGTACTTC
CASTRMAGGPETQYF
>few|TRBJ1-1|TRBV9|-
TGTGCCAGCAGCGTAGTAGGCAGAGAAAACACTGAAGCTTTCTTT
CASSVVGRENTEAFF
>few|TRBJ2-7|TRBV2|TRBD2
TGTGCCAGCAACCCTCGGTCGGCGGGAGTAAGCCACGAGCAGTACTTC
CASNPRSAGVSHEQYF
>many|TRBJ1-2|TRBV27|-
TGTGCCAGCAGTCCTCGGACAAGTCGTCACTATGGCTACACCTTC
CASSPRTSRHYGYTF
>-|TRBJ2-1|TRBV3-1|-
TGTGCCAGCAGCCGAATAGCAGGGGCCTCCTACAATGAGCAGTTCTTC
CASSRIAGASYNEQFF
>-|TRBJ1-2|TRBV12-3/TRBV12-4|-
TGTGCCAGCAGCCAGGGACTCAACTATGGCTACACCTTC
CASSQGLNYGYTF
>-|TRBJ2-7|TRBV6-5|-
TGTGCCAGCAGTTACTCGATCTCAGGGGTCAGCTACGAGCAGTACTTC
CASSYSISGVSYEQYF
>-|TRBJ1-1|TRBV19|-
TGTGCCAGTAGTATGGAGAGGGGATCGAACACTGAAGCTTTCTTT
CASSMERGSNTEAFF
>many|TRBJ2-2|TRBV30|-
TGTGCCTGGATTGGTATGGGCACCGGGGAGCTGTTTTTT
CAWIGMGTGELFF
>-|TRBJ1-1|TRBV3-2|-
TGTGCCAGCAGGTATACTGACAGTCAAAAGGAAGCTTTCTTT
CASRYTDSQKEAFF
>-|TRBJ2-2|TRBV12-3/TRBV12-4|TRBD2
TGTGCCAGCAGTGTGGGGACTAGCGGACCCGGGGAGCTGTTTTTT
CASSVGTSGPGELFF
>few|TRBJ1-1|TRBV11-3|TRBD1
TGTGCCAGCAGCTCGCCGGGACAGGGGACCACTGAAGCTTTCTTT
CASSSPGQGTTEAFF
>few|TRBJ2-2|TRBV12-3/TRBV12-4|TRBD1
TGTGCCAGCAGGTTCGGGACAGGGGACACCGGGGAGCTGTTTTTT
CASRFGTGDTGELFF
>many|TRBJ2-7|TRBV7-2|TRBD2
TGTGCCAGCAGCTTAGTGGCTAGCGGGTTAACCTACGAGCAGTACTTC
CASSLVASGLTYEQYF
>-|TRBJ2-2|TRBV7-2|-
TGTGCCACCCCGGGGACCTTCGGGCCAAGCACCGGGGAGCTGTTTTTT
CATPGTFGPSTGELFF
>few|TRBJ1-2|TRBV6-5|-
TGTGCCAGCAGCCCCCAGACAGAGGCTAACTATGGCTACACCTTC
CASSPQTEANYGYTF
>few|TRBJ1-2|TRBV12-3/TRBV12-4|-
TGTGCCAGCCTTGGCTATGGCTACACCTTC
CASLGYGYTF
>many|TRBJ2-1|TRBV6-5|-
TGTGCCAGCAGGACGGGACACCGTGCGGGTGAGCAGTTCTTC
CASRTGHRAGEQFF
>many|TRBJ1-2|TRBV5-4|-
TGTGCCAGCAGCTTTAAGGGATCTAACTATGGCTACACCTTC
CASSFKGSNYGYTF
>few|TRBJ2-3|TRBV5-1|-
TGCGCCAGCAGCTTGGCCGAAGCGTTCGATACGCAGTATTTT
CASSLAEAFDTQYF
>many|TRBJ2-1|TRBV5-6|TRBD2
TGTGCCAGCAGCTCCAGGACTAGCAGGACGTCGGAGCAGTTCTTC
CASSSRTSRTSEQFF
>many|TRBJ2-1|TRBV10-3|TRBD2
TGTGCCATCAGTGAGTCGACTCGACTAGCGGGAGAGGGTGAGCAGTTCTTC
CAISESTRLAGEGEQFF